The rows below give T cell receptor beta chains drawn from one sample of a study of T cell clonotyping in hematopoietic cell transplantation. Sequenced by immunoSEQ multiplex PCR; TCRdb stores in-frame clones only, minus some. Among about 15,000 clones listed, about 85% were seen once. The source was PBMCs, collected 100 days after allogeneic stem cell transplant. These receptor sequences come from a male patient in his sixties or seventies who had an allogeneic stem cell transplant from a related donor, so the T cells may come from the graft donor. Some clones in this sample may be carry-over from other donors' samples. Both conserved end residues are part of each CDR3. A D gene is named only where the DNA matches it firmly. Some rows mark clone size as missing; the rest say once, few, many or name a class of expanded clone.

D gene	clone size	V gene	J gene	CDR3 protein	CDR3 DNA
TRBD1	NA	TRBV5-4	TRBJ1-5	CASSLQGGQPQHF	TGTGCCAGCAGCTTACAGGGGGGTCAGCCCCAGCATTTT
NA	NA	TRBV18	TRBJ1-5	CASSPIGEPPQHF	TGTGCCAGCTCACCAATCGGCGAGCCTCCCCAGCATTTT
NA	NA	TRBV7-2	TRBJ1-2	CASSSSQGWNYGYTF	TGTGCCAGCAGCTCCAGCCAGGGATGGAACTATGGCTACACCTTC
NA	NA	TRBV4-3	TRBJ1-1	CASSQDAGRATEAFF	TGCGCCAGCAGCCAAGACGCGGGTAGGGCCACTGAAGCTTTCTTT
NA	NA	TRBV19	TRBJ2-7	CASSPRGGGSSYEQYF	TGTGCCAGTAGTCCCAGGGGCGGGGGAAGCTCCTACGAGCAGTACTTC
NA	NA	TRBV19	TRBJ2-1	CASSLRDNEQFF	TGTGCCAGTAGTCTCAGGGACAATGAGCAGTTCTTC
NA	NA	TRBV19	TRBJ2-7	CASSINGVGVYEQYF	TGTGCCAGTAGTATAAACGGGGTAGGGGTCTACGAGCAGTACTTC
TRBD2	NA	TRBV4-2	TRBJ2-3	CASSQELASGDRDTQYF	TGTGCCAGCAGCCAAGAATTGGCTAGCGGGGACCGGGATACGCAGTATTTT
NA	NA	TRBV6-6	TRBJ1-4	CASSYRDEKLFF	TGTGCCAGCAGTTATAGGGATGAAAAACTGTTTTTT
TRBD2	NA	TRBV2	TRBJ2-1	CASSPPSGLGYEQFF	TGTGCCAGCAGTCCACCTAGCGGCCTCGGATATGAGCAGTTCTTC
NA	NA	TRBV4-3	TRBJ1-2	CASSQDSRAYGYTF	TGCGCCAGCAGCCAGGACAGTAGGGCCTATGGCTACACCTTC
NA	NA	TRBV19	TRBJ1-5	CASSLREGNQPQHF	TGTGCCAGTAGTCTCCGGGAGGGCAATCAGCCCCAGCATTTT
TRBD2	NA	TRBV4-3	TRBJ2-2	CASSQDGLAGELFF	TGCGCCAGCAGCCAGGATGGACTAGCCGGGGAGCTGTTTTTT
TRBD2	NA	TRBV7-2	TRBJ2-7	CASSLDSAGGSYEQYF	TGTGCCAGCAGCCTGGACTCAGCGGGGGGGAGCTACGAGCAGTACTTC
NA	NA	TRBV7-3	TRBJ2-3	CASSLRGSPDTQYF	TGTGCCAGCAGCCTTAGGGGGTCCCCAGATACGCAGTATTTT
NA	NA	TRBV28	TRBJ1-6	CASGTGPSYNSPLHF	TGTGCCAGCGGGACCGGGCCTTCCTATAATTCACCCCTCCACTTT
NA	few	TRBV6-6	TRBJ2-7	CASSDASPYEQYF	TGTGCCAGCAGCGACGCGTCTCCTTACGAGCAGTACTTC
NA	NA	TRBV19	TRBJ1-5	CASSIDRAGSNQPQHF	TGTGCCAGTAGTATAGATCGTGCGGGCAGCAATCAGCCCCAGCATTTT
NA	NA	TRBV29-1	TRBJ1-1	CSVVAYTEAFF	TGCAGCGTTGTAGCGTACACTGAAGCTTTCTTT
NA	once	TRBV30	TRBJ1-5	CAWSIRGTNQPQHF	TGTGCCTGGAGTATCCGAGGGACTAATCAGCCCCAGCATTTT
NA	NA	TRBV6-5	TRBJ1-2	CASSYNRDYGYTF	TGTGCCAGCAGTTACAACAGGGACTATGGCTACACCTTC
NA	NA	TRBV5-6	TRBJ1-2	CASSLGSPDGYTF	TGTGCCAGCAGCTTGGGCAGCCCCGATGGCTACACCTTC
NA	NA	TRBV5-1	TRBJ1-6	CASSLDMLGTAYSPLHF	TGCGCCAGCAGCTTGGACATGTTGGGGACTGCCTATTCACCCCTCCACTTT
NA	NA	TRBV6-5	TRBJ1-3	CASSSPSGNTIYF	TGTGCCAGCAGCTCACCCTCTGGAAACACCATATATTTT
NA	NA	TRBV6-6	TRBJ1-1	CASKAAAEAFF	TGTGCCAGCAAGGCGGCAGCTGAAGCTTTCTTT
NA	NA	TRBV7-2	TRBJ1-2	CASSLVGQNYGYTF	TGTGCCAGCAGCTTAGTCGGACAGAACTATGGCTACACCTTC
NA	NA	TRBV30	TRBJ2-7	CAWSERYEQCF	TGTGCCTGGAGTGAAAGGTACGAGCAGTGCTTC
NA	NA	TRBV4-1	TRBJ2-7	CASSPRTESYEQYF	TGCGCCAGCAGCCCTCGGACAGAATCCTACGAGCAGTACTTC
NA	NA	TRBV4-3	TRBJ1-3	CASSQDEGAGNTIYF	TGCGCCAGCAGCCAAGATGAGGGTGCGGGAAACACCATATATTTT
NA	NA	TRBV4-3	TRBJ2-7	CASSQDRGRGREQYF	TGCGCCAGCAGCCAAGATCGGGGACGGGGCCGGGAGCAGTACTTC
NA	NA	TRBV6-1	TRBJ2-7	CASSNLYEQYF	TGTGCCAGCAGTAACTTATACGAGCAGTACTTC
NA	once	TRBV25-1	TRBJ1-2	CASSQRTAEEGYTF	TGTGCCAGCTCTCAGAGGACTGCCGAGGAGGGCTACACCTTC
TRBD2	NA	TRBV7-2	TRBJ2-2	CASSRPGTPLAERTGELFF	TGTGCCAGCAGCCGACCCGGGACACCACTAGCGGAGAGAACCGGGGAGCTGTTTTTT
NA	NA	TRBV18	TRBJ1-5	CASSPERDQPQHF	TGTGCCAGCTCACCAGAGAGAGATCAGCCCCAGCATTTT
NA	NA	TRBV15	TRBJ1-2	CATSRAGPSYGYTF	TGTGCCACCAGCAGAGCTGGCCCTAGCTATGGCTACACCTTC
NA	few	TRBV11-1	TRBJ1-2	CASSLSSDYGYTF	TGTGCCAGCAGCTTGAGTTCGGACTATGGCTACACCTTC
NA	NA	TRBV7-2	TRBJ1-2	CASSLGAALGYGYTF	TGTGCCAGCAGCTTAGGTGCAGCCTTGGGCTATGGCTACACCTTC
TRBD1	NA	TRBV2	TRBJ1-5	CASSILQGAHQPQHF	TGTGCCAGCAGTATATTACAGGGGGCCCATCAGCCCCAGCATTTT
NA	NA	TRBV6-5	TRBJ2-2	CASSLQGPGTGELFF	TGTGCCAGCAGTTTACAGGGCCCTGGGACCGGGGAGCTGTTTTTT
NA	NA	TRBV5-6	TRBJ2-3	CASSNPGPREKDTQYF	TGTGCCAGCAGCAACCCGGGACCCCGGGAAAAAGATACGCAGTATTTT
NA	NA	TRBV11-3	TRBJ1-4	CASSPGLAGINEKLFF	TGTGCCAGCAGCCCAGGATTGGCAGGGATTAATGAAAAACTGTTTTTT
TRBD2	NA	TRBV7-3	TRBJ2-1	CASSFLAGAQGEQFF	TGTGCCAGCAGCTTTCTAGCGGGGGCCCAGGGTGAGCAGTTCTTC
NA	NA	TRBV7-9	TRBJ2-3	CASSILTRPDTQYF	TGTGCCAGCAGCATCCTTACTAGGCCAGATACGCAGTATTTT